Each of the 27 T cell receptor beta chains below was sequenced from the same sample in a study of cytomegalovirus exposure and HLA in healthy donors. 60 Vbeta and 13 Jbeta primers were used in PCR. Sequencing used immunoSEQ multiplex PCR; TCRdb keeps in-frame clones, though not all of them. This sample carries tens of thousands of clones, around 75% of them seen once, and the ten largest clones take around 7.6%. Sequencing was performed on PBMCs. Every receptor here comes from a man in his 60s in good health and CMV-seropositive.

The chain joins TRBV6-5 to TRBJ2-1; D perhaps matches TRBD2 (5 bases). The germline V gene encodes CDR1 MNHEY and CDR2 SVGAGI. V lost 6 bases to trimming and J lost 6 bases, with 18 bases between them. The CDR3 is made up of 15 amino acids. The CDR3 region has the DNA TGTGCCAGCAGACCAAGGTCCGGGGTCGGCAATGAGCAGTTCTTC. Residues: CASRPRSGVGNEQFF.

This clone occurred once. This chain links TRBV4-1 with TRBJ2-5, with 9 bases that match TRBD1. This CDR3 is 16 amino acids long. Germline CDR1 reads MGHRA; CDR2 reads YSYEKL. After removal of 2 bases from V and 11 bases from J, the junction contained 15 bases not matched to a gene. The CDR3 region is CASSQIKGQGPVKQYF. The CDR3 DNA sequence: TGCGCCAGCAGCCAAATAAAAGGACAGGGGCCCGTCAAGCAGTACTTC.

The chain is built from TRBV7-2 and TRBJ2-7; TRBD2 matches 11 bases. Per germline, CDR1 SGHTA and CDR2 FQGNSA. J was trimmed by 6 bases and V by 1 base; bases with no gene match: 2. This CDR3 region has 14 residues. CDR3: CASSLEGLAAEQYF. For the CDR3, the DNA is TGTGCCAGCAGCTTAGAGGGACTAGCGGCCGAGCAGTACTTC. Based on the CDR3 plus reference TRBV7-2 and TRBJ2-7, the full variable domain is GAGVSQSPSNKVTEKGKDVELRCDPISGHTALYWYRQSLGQGLEFLIYFQGNSAPDKSGLPSDRFSAERTGGSVSTLTIQRTQQEDSAVYLCASSLEGLAAEQYFGPGTRLTVT.

This chain links TRBV2 with TRBJ1-5, with D possibly being TRBD1 (5 bases). Germline V gene sequence: CDR1 SNHLY, CDR2 FYNNEI. CDR3 size: 12 residues. Trimming cost V 7 bases and J 5 bases, with 9 bases left between them. The CDR3 reads CASKQAYQPQHF. In DNA, the CDR3 is TGTGCCAGCAAACAGGCCTATCAGCCCCAGCATTTT.

The chain uses TRBV5-8 and TRBJ1-2; the D gene is possibly TRBD1 (6 bases). CDR1 is SGHTS and CDR2 is YDEGEE in the germline V gene. The CDR3 is 15 residues long. Trimming took off 2 bases at V and 6 bases at J, with 17 bases between the two ends. The CDR3: CASSFEYNREDGYTF. CDR3 DNA sequence: TGTGCCAGCAGCTTTGAATATAACAGGGAAGATGGCTACACCTTC.

The chain is built from TRBV18 and TRBJ2-5; D is perhaps TRBD1 (5 bases). Germline V lookup: CDR1 KGHSH, CDR2 LQKENI. The CDR3 spans 17 residues. Trimming left V 5 bases short and J 7 bases short, with 26 bases between. CDR3 sequence reads: CASSSNSGQFGSATQYF. The DNA of the CDR3 is TGTGCCAGCTCATCGAACTCAGGGCAATTCGGGTCGGCGACCCAGTACTTC. The whole variable domain, remainder taken from reference TRBV18 and TRBJ2-5, is NAGVMQNPRHLVRRRGQEARLRCSPMKGHSHVYWYRQLPEEGLKFMVYLQKENIIDESGMPKERFSAEFPKEGPSILRIQQVVRGDSAAYFCASSSNSGQFGSATQYFGPGTRLLVL.

This clone showed up just once. V usage is TRBV25-1 and J usage is TRBJ2-1; D is undetermined. Germline CDR1 MGHDK, CDR2 SYGVNS. The CDR3 extends over 14 amino acids. The germline V and J ends were trimmed by 4 bases and 0 bases, with 7 bases remaining between them. DNA for the CDR3: TGTGCCAGCAGTGTCCGGAGCTCCTACAATGAGCAGTTCTTC. Protein sequence: CASSVRSSYNEQFF.

This clone was picked up a small number of times. The chain carries TRBV4-2 and TRBJ1-5, with 7 bases matching TRBD1. V lost 0 bases and J lost 7; bases outside the gene matches: 9. The CDR3 consists of 16 residues. The germline CDR1 and CDR2 sequences are LGHNA and YNFKEQ. CDR3 nucleotide sequence: TGTGCCAGCAGCCAAGACAATAACAGGGGCGGCCAGCCCCAGCATTTT. Its translation is CASSQDNNRGGQPQHF.

J is TRBJ2-2 and V is TRBV7-9, with 7 bases lining up with TRBD1. Germline trimming cut 1 base from V and 5 bases from J; bases unmatched to any gene: 4. CDR1 and CDR2 (germline): SEHNR, FQNEAQ (reference sequence). This CDR3 spans 15 amino acids. CDR3 nucleotides: TGTGCCAGCAGCTTAGAGGGGGCGTTGACCGGGGAGCTGTTTTTT. Protein: CASSLEGALTGELFF.

The chain couples TRBV7-9 to TRBJ1-5; possibly TRBD1 for D (6 bases). The CDR3 covers 15 residues. The V end was cut by 3 bases, the J end by 4 bases, with 13 bases between. The germline V gene has CDR1 SEHNR and CDR2 FQNEAQ (reference sequence). The CDR3 sequence: CASSFGIQGNQPQHF. CDR3 nucleotides: TGTGCCAGCAGCTTTGGCATACAGGGAAATCAGCCCCAGCATTTT.

This clone is a singleton in its sample. J is TRBJ2-5 and V is TRBV27; 7 nucleotides agree with TRBD2. Germline values: CDR1 MNHEY, CDR2 SMNVEV (reference sequence). The CDR3 extends over 15 amino acids. V dropped 7 bases and J dropped 3; count of bases not matched to a gene: 11. CDR3 sequence (DNA): TGTGCCAGCACCGCCCTAGGACTAGGAGAAGAGACCCAGTACTTC. Translated: CASTALGLGEETQYF.

The rearrangement joins TRBV19 to TRBJ1-2; TRBD1 aligns across 8 bases. The CDR3 totals 12 residues. CDR1 is LNHDA and CDR2 is SQIVND in the germline V gene (reference sequence). After removal of 5 bases from V and 4 bases from J, the junction contained 0 bases not matched to a gene. The CDR3 sequence is CASSGQGYGYTF. Here the CDR3 DNA reads TGTGCCAGTAGTGGACAGGGCTATGGCTACACCTTC.

The chain has TRBV11-3 and TRBJ2-1, with a possible D match to TRBD2 (5 bases). The CDR3 spans 14 residues. V was clipped by 5 bases and J by 6 bases, with 14 bases between them. Germline CDR1 reads SGHNT; CDR2 reads YENEEA. The CDR3 nucleotides read TGTGCCAGCAGCCCCCCGACGGCGGGCAATGAGCAGTTCTTC. Protein: CASSPPTAGNEQFF.

The CDR3 here is CASISGSRDYGYTF. The CDR3 nucleotides read TGTGCCAGCATTTCTGGTTCTCGCGACTATGGCTACACCTTC. The chain joins TRBV6-6 to TRBJ1-2; no clear D. The CDR3 has 14 residues. CDR1 is MNHNY and CDR2 is SVGAGI in the germline V gene (reference sequence). V shed 7 bases and J shed 3 bases, with 15 bases lying between them.

Of note for this clone: One junction end disagrees with the germline gene, perhaps due to a read error. This chain uses TRBV6-1 with TRBJ1-3; tentatively, D is TRBD1 (5 bases). Germline V gives CDR1 MNHNS, CDR2 SASEGT. CDR3 length: 15 residues. The CDR3 DNA is TGTGCCAGCCGTGAACAGGCAGACCTTGGAAACACCATATATTTT. It specifies CASREQADLGNTIYF.

V and J are TRBV10-3 and TRBJ1-2, with D possibly TRBD1 on 5 matching bases. The germline V and J ends were trimmed by 2 bases and 3 bases, with 19 bases remaining between them. The CDR3 is 17 residues long. Germline V CDR1 and CDR2: ENHRY, SYGVKD. The CDR3 DNA reads as TGTGCCATCAGTGAGGGGGGGAATTTAAGGGGATACTATGGCTACACCTTC. This codes for CAISEGGNLRGYYGYTF.

This clone was observed a handful of times. The CDR3 DNA follows: TGTGCCAGCAGCTTCAACAGTTACTATGGCTACACCTTC. This codes for CASSFNSYYGYTF. The chain joins TRBV5-6 to TRBJ1-2; D is unclear. The CDR3 has 13 residues. Germline values: CDR1 SGHDT, CDR2 YYEEEE. V was shortened by 2 bases and J by 3 bases, with 8 bases between the two germline ends. The entire variable domain, with the rest obtained from reference TRBV5-6 and TRBJ1-2, is as follows: DAGVTQSPTHLIKTRGQQVTLRCSPKSGHDTVSWYQQALGQGPQFIFQYYEEEERQRGNFPDRFSGHQFPNYSSELNVNALLLGDSALYLCASSFNSYYGYTFGSGTRLTVV.

The chain links TRBV6-5 to TRBJ2-1; tentatively, D is TRBD2 (5 bases). The CDR3 is 13 residues long. V was clipped by 0 bases and J by 7 bases, with 7 bases between them. Per germline, CDR1 MNHEY and CDR2 SVGAGI. This CDR3 reads CASSYSTGNEQFF. CDR3 nucleotides: TGTGCCAGCAGTTACTCGACGGGGAATGAGCAGTTCTTC.

The chain recombines TRBV5-8 with TRBJ2-5, with TRBD1 identical over 8 bases. J was trimmed by 1 base and V by 0 bases; bases with no gene match: 2. The CDR3 extends over 15 amino acids. Germline V lookup: CDR1 SGHTS, CDR2 YDEGEE. The DNA for the CDR3 is TGTGCCAGCAGCTTGGGACAGGGGATCCAAGAGACCCAGTACTTC. Protein sequence: CASSLGQGIQETQYF.

The chain links TRBV6-1 to TRBJ2-7; 9 bases are shared with TRBD2. The germline V gene encodes CDR1 MNHNS and CDR2 SASEGT. CDR3 size: 13 residues. CDR3 in amino acids: CAFSAGGHYEQYF. CDR3 coding DNA: TGTGCATTCTCAGCGGGAGGTCACTACGAGCAGTACTTC.

The rearrangement uses TRBV27 and TRBJ2-3; D gene unclear. This CDR3 has 15 residues. CDR1 and CDR2 from the germline V gene are MNHEY and SMNVEV (reference sequence). V was shortened by 3 bases and J by 1 base, with 11 bases between the two germline ends. CDR3 sequence: CASSFQRPRTDTQYF. As DNA, the CDR3 is TGTGCCAGCAGTTTTCAGCGCCCGCGCACAGATACGCAGTATTTT.

The chain uses TRBV2 and TRBJ2-7, with TRBD2 matching 14 bases. CDR3 size: 15 residues. Germline V CDR1 and CDR2: SNHLY, FYNNEI. J was trimmed by 7 bases and V by 3 bases; bases with no gene match: 5. The DNA for the CDR3 is TGTGCCAGCAGTGATTGGGGACTAGCGGGAGAAGAGCAGTACTTC. Translation: CASSDWGLAGEEQYF.

V is TRBV11-2 and J is TRBJ2-6; TRBD1 matches 8 bases. This CDR3 has 18 amino acids. CDR1 is SGHAT and CDR2 is FQNNGV in the germline V gene. With V trimmed by 6 bases and J by 0 bases, 10 bases remained unmatched. CDR3 protein: CASRPNRGILSGANVLTF. As DNA, the CDR3 is TGTGCCAGCAGACCAAACAGGGGGATCCTCTCTGGGGCCAACGTCCTGACTTTC.

This chain connects TRBV11-3 to TRBJ2-7, with a possible D match to TRBD2 (6 bases). Trimming cost V 1 base and J 0 bases, with 13 bases left between them. Germline-derived CDR1 and CDR2 are SGHNT and YENEEA. The length of the CDR3 is 16 residues. CDR3 DNA: TGTGCCAGCAGCTTAGGGGGGGTTAGCGGCTCCTACGAGCAGTACTTC. It is translated as CASSLGGVSGSYEQYF.

J is TRBJ2-5 and V is TRBV11-3; 9 bases align to TRBD1. After removal of 5 bases from V and 7 bases from J, the junction contained 14 bases not matched to a gene. CDR1 and CDR2 from the germline V gene are SGHNT and YENEEA. The CDR3 extends over 16 amino acids. CDR3 amino acids: CASSPTSTGGAGTQYF. The CDR3 bases are TGTGCCAGCAGCCCCACCTCCACAGGGGGCGCAGGGACCCAGTACTTC.

The rearrangement joins TRBV11-2 to TRBJ2-7, with TRBD1 identical over 8 bases. The V segment lost 1 base and the J segment 4 bases; nucleotides outside the gene matches: 6. Per the germline V gene, CDR1 is SGHAT and CDR2 is FQNNGV. The CDR3 has 15 amino acids. CDR3 residues: CASSLAAGGGYEQYF. CDR3 nucleotide sequence: TGTGCCAGCAGCTTAGCGGCAGGGGGCGGGTACGAGCAGTACTTC.

This clone occurred a few times. The gene calls are TRBV6-1 and TRBJ1-4, with 8 bases identical to TRBD1. The J segment lost 6 bases and the V segment lost 4 bases, leaving 4 bases of the junction unmatched. The CDR3 runs to 14 residues. Per the germline V gene, CDR1 is MNHNS and CDR2 is SASEGT. In DNA, the CDR3 is TGTGCCAGCAGTGGGACAGGGAGTTATGAAAAACTGTTTTTT. Translating gives CASSGTGSYEKLFF.